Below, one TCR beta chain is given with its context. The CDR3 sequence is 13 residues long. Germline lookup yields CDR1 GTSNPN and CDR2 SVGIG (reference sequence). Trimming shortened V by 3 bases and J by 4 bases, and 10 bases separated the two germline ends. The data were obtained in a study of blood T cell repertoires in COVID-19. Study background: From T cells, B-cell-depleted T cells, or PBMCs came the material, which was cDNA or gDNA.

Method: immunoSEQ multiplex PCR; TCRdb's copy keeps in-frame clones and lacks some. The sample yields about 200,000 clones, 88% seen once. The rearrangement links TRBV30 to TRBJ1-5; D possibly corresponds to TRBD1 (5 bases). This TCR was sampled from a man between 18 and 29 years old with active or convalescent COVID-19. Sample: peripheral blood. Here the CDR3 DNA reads TGTGCCTGGAGCCCGACAGAGAATCAGCCCCAGCATTTT. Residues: CAWSPTENQPQHF.